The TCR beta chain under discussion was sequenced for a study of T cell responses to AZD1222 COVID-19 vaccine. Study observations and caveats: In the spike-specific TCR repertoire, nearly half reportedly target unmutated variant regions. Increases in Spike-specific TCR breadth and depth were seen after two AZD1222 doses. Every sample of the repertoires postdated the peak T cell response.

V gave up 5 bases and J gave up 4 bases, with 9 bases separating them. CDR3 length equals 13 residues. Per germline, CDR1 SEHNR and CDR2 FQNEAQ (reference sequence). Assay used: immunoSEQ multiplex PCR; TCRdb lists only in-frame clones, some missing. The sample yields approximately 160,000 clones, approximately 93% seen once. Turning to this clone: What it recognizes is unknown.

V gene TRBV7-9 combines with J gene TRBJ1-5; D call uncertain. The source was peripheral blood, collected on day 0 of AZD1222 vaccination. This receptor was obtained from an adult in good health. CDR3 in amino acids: CASSPDGNQPQHF. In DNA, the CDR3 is TGTGCCAGCAGCCCCGACGGGAATCAGCCCCAGCATTTT.